This T cell receptor (beta chain) derives from a study of blood T cell dynamics during melanoma immunotherapy. On the study more broadly: Standard first-line treatment here was pembrolizumab or nivolumab plus ipilimumab in metastatic melanoma.

The CDR3 is 18 amino acids. CDR1 and CDR2 from the germline V gene are SGHAT and FQNNGV. The ends were cut back, 2 bases at V and 4 bases at J, with 21 bases in the middle. TCRdb's table, derived via immunoSEQ multiplex PCR, lists solely in-frame clones and lacks some. In the table there are about 7,200 clones, approximately 84% of which are singletons. Time point defined: week 3, after first cycle of checkpoint inhibitor. Specimen: blood, collected from a patient treated with checkpoint blockade. This receptor was taken from a human donor with melanoma. Some clones in this sample may be carry-over from other donors' samples. This sequence joins TRBV11-2 and TRBJ2-1; no definite D call. Written as DNA, the CDR3 is TGTGCCAGCAGCTTAAGATCGTATTGGGGAATCGGGTACAATGAGCAGTTCTTC. Translation gives CASSLRSYWGIGYNEQFF.